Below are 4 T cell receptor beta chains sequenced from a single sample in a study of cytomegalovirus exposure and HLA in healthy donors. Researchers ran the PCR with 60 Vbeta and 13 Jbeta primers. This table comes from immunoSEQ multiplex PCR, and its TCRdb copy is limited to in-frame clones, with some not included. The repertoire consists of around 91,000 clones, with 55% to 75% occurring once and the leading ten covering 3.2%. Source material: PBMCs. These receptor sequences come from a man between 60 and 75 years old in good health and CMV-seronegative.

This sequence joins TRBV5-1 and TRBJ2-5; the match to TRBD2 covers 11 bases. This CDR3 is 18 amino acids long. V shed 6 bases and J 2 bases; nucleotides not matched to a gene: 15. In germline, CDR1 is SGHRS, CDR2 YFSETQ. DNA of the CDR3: TGCGCCAGCACCGCGGGGGCTAGCGGGGGGTCGGGTCAAGAGACCCAGTACTTC. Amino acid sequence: CASTAGASGGSGQETQYF.

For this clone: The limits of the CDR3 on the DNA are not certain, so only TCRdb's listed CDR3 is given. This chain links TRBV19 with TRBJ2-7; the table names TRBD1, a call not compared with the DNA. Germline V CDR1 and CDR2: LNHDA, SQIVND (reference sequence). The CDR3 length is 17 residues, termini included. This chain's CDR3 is CASSSAPGHRQIWEQYF.

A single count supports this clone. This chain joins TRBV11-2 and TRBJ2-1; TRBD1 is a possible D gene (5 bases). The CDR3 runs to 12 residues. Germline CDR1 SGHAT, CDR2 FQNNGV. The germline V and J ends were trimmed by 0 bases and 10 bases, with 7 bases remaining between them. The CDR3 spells CASSLDGAEQFF. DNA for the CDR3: TGTGCCAGCAGCTTAGATGGGGCAGAGCAGTTCTTC.

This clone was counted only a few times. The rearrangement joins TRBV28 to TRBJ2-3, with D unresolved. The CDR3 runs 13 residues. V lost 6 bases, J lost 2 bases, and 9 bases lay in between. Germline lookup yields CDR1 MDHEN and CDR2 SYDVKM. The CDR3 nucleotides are TGTGCCAGCAGAGTCGCGAACACAGATACGCAGTATTTT. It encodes CASRVANTDTQYF. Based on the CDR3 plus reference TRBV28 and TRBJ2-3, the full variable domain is DVKVTQSSRYLVKRTGEKVFLECVQDMDHENMFWYRQDPGLGLRLIYFSYDVKMKEKGDIPEGYSVSREKKERFSLILESASTNQTSMYLCASRVANTDTQYFGPGTRLTVL.